Each of the 25 T cell receptor beta chains below was sequenced from the same sample in a study of neurological immune-mediated disorders. TCRdb passed the 5' RACE reads through MiXCR, listing each CDR3 protein once. Of tens of thousands of distinct CDR3 sequences in the sample, 3% to 4.5% were seen once. The source material was PBMCs. The origin of the receptors is a woman aged 50 to 60 with multiple sclerosis.

The J gene is TRBJ2-7, the V gene TRBV18, with D possibly TRBD2 on 5 matching bases. Trimming left V 0 bases short and J 1 base short, with 10 bases between. This CDR3 has 15 amino acids. Germline assignment: CDR1 KGHSH and CDR2 LQKENI. The DNA of the CDR3 is TGTGCCAGCTCACCACCCGACGGGGTTTCCTACGAGCAGTACTTC. Protein: CASSPPDGVSYEQYF.

The chain has TRBV5-1 and TRBJ2-7; D is uncertain. The germline V gene encodes CDR1 SGHRS and CDR2 YFSETQ. The V and J ends lost 0 bases and 6 bases respectively, with 7 bases between them. The CDR3 covers 12 residues. Written as DNA, the CDR3 is TGCGCCAGCAGCTTGGGACCCCCCGAGCAGTACTTC. Translation gives CASSLGPPEQYF.

The sample holds many counts of this clonotype. CDR3 protein: CASSATDKNTEAFF. In nucleotides, the CDR3 is TGTGCCAGCAGCGCGACAGATAAGAACACTGAAGCTTTCTTT. V gene TRBV12-3 or TRBV12-4 combines with J gene TRBJ1-1, with a weak D call TRBD1 (5 bases). Trimming removed 6 bases from V and 1 base from J, with 12 bases in between. The CDR3 has 14 amino acids.

This clonotype came up many times. The J gene is TRBJ2-3, the V gene TRBV19; no clear D. Germline CDR1 LNHDA, CDR2 SQIVND (reference sequence). CDR3 size: 13 residues. Trimming took 4 bases from V and 4 from J, leaving 9 bases between them. The CDR3 here is CASSTGLADTQYF. The CDR3 DNA is TGTGCCAGTAGTACGGGCTTGGCAGATACGCAGTATTTT.

Many counts were recorded for this clonotype. The chain recombines TRBV7-9 with TRBJ1-1; D not resolved. There are 12 residues in the CDR3. Trimming took off 3 bases at V and 1 base at J, with 3 bases between the two ends. Germline V gives CDR1 SEHNR, CDR2 FQNEAQ (reference sequence). The CDR3: CASSFWNTEAFF. CDR3 in DNA: TGTGCCAGCAGCTTTTGGAACACTGAAGCTTTCTTT.

This clonotype was recorded at least ten times. The chain has TRBV9 and TRBJ2-3, with a possible D match to TRBD2 (5 bases). The CDR3 runs 14 residues. Per the germline V gene, CDR1 is SGDLS and CDR2 is YYNGEE. V lost 0 bases, J lost 5 bases, and 10 bases lay in between. Here the CDR3 reads CASSVEVAGDTQYF. CDR3 DNA sequence: TGTGCCAGCAGCGTAGAGGTGGCGGGAGATACGCAGTATTTT.

In this sample, this clonotype turned up many times. The chain has TRBV3-1 and TRBJ1-2, with TRBD1 identical over 8 bases. V trimming: 4 bases; J trimming: 4 bases; junction bases outside the gene matches: 2. CDR1 is LGHDT and CDR2 is YNNKEL in the germline V gene (reference sequence). The CDR3 is 13 amino acids. The CDR3 coding sequence is TGTGCCAGCAGCCCCGACAGGGGCTATGGCTACACCTTC. This sequence encodes CASSPDRGYGYTF.

This clonotype has only a few counts. The genes are TRBV4-1 and TRBJ2-7; TRBD2 agrees at 8 bases. The CDR3 has 16 amino acids. Germline CDR1 and CDR2: MGHRA and YSYEKL. Trimming at V came to 3 bases and at J to 0 bases, leaving 7 bases not matched to a gene. The CDR3 coding sequence is TGCGCCAGCAGCCATACTATAGCGGGGATCTCCTACGAGCAGTACTTC. Residues: CASSHTIAGISYEQYF.

This clonotype has at least ten counts. The chain recombines TRBV12-3 or TRBV12-4 with TRBJ1-5, with D perhaps matching TRBD1 (5 bases). This CDR3 spans 14 amino acids. The V end was cut by 1 base, the J end by 6 bases, with 10 bases between. CDR3: CASSLVQGAQPQHF. In DNA form, the CDR3 reads TGTGCCAGCAGTTTAGTGCAGGGAGCTCAGCCCCAGCATTTT.

In this sample, this clonotype turned up many times. The rearrangement uses TRBV24-1 and TRBJ2-1; D uncertain. Trimming removed 0 bases at V and 8 bases at J, with 16 bases between. This CDR3 has 16 residues. Germline V gene sequence: CDR1 KGHDR, CDR2 SFDVKD. The CDR3 region is CATSDLVGSRSYEQFF. CDR3 bases: TGTGCCACCAGTGATTTGGTGGGGTCCCGGTCCTATGAGCAGTTCTTC.

This clonotype was found many times. The chain recombines TRBV20-1 with TRBJ1-3; 9 bases are shared with TRBD1. The germline V gene encodes CDR1 DFQATT and CDR2 SNEGSKA (reference sequence). This CDR3 spans 16 amino acids. With V trimmed by 0 bases and J by 5 bases, 8 bases remained unmatched. The CDR3 spells CSARDPGQGYRNTIYF. The CDR3 nucleotides read TGCAGTGCTAGAGATCCGGGACAGGGTTATAGAAACACCATATATTTT.

This clonotype was recorded a few times. The V and J genes are TRBV7-2 and TRBJ2-1; D possibly matches TRBD1 or TRBD2 (5 bases each). The CDR3 runs to 15 residues. The ends were cut back, 5 bases at V and 3 bases at J, with 14 bases in the middle. The germline V gene encodes CDR1 SGHTA and CDR2 FQGNSA. The CDR3 loop is CASSRGRDVYNEQFF. The CDR3, as DNA: TGTGCCAGCAGCCGAGGACGGGACGTCTACAATGAGCAGTTCTTC.

This clonotype has at least ten counts. The chain has TRBV7-2 and TRBJ2-7, with a tentative D call TRBD2 (6 bases). Trimming stripped 1 base from V and 3 bases from J, with 13 bases between. Germline V gene lookup returns CDR1 SGHTA and CDR2 FQGNSA. The CDR3 has 15 amino acids. The CDR3 DNA sequence: TGTGCCAGCAGCTTAGAGCTAGGGAGGATCTACGAGCAGTACTTC. It translates to CASSLELGRIYEQYF.

This clonotype has at least ten counts. The rearrangement links TRBV5-1 to TRBJ1-3, with 12 bases that match TRBD1. Unmatched junction bases numbered 9, after V lost 4 bases and J lost 1 base. The CDR3 spans 18 residues. The germline gives CDR1 SGHRS, CDR2 YFSETQ. The CDR3 nucleotides are TGCGCCAGCAGCGACCGGGACAGGGGGCTTTCTTCTGGAAACACCATATATTTT. Translation gives CASSDRDRGLSSGNTIYF.

Ten or more counts support this clonotype. The V and J genes are TRBV12-3 or TRBV12-4 and TRBJ2-7; 12 nucleotides align to TRBD2. The length of the CDR3 is 15 residues. V lost 5 bases and J lost 4; bases outside the gene matches: 6. For the CDR3, the DNA is TGTGCCAGCAGTCCTAGCGGGGGGGCAAGGTACGAGCAGTACTTC. Encoded protein: CASSPSGGARYEQYF.

This clonotype occurred many times. The rearrangement joins TRBV20-1 to TRBJ1-4, with D possibly being TRBD1 (5 bases). The CDR3 loop spans 15 amino acids. Trimming removed 0 bases at V and 6 bases at J, with 14 bases between. The germline V gene encodes CDR1 DFQATT and CDR2 SNEGSKA (reference sequence). The CDR3 DNA sequence: TGCAGTGCTAGAGACCCGCGAGACAGCGATGAAAAACTGTTTTTT. Translation: CSARDPRDSDEKLFF.

This clonotype was observed many times. The chain is built from TRBV5-1 and TRBJ1-2; D is uncertain. Trimming took off 4 bases at V and 3 bases at J, with 13 bases between the two ends. The CDR3 covers 14 residues. Germline lookup yields CDR1 SGHRS and CDR2 YFSETQ. CDR3 bases: TGCGCCAGCAGCCCCGGACCTCCGGACTATGGCTACACCTTC. The encoded protein is CASSPGPPDYGYTF.

This clonotype was seen repeatedly, ten times or more. Germline and junction disagree at one end, which may indicate a read error. The V and J genes are TRBV7-7 and TRBJ1-4; D unclear. Germline loops: CDR1 SSHAT, CDR2 FNYEAQ (reference sequence). The CDR3 length is 13 residues. CDR3 coding DNA: TGTGCTAGCAGCTTACAACCTAATGAAAAACTGTTTTTT. Protein product: CASSLQPNEKLFF. Together with reference TRBV7-7 and TRBJ1-4, the CDR3 gives the full variable domain: GAGVSQSPRYKVTKRGQDVTLRCDPISSHATLYWYQQALGQGPEFLTYFNYEAQPDKSGLPSDRFSAERPEGSISTLTIQRTEQRDSAMYRCASSLQPNEKLFFGSGTQLSVL.

This clonotype appeared many times. The chain combines TRBV12-3 or TRBV12-4 with TRBJ1-4, with 8 bases fitting TRBD1. The CDR3 has 16 residues. V dropped 5 bases and J dropped 3; count of bases not matched to a gene: 8. The CDR3, as DNA: TGTGCCAGCAGTGGACAGGGTATCGGGGCTAATGAAAAACTGTTTTTT. It encodes CASSGQGIGANEKLFF.

This clonotype was detected many times. The CDR3 is CASSQGLAGVHNEQFF. The CDR3 DNA reads as TGTGCCAGCAGTCAAGGACTAGCGGGGGTGCACAATGAGCAGTTCTTC. The chain joins TRBV6-5 to TRBJ2-1; the match to TRBD2 covers 13 bases. The CDR3 has 16 amino acids. Germline V gene data show CDR1 as MNHEY and CDR2 as SVGAGI. J was trimmed by 5 bases and V by 5 bases; bases with no gene match: 6.

The table lists this clonotype with a few counts. This chain connects TRBV5-4 to TRBJ2-1, with TRBD1 matching 7 bases. Looked up from germline, CDR1 is SGHNT and CDR2 is YYREEE (reference sequence). V lost 2 bases, J lost 5 bases, and 7 bases stayed unmatched. CDR3 size: 15 residues. The CDR3 nucleotides are TGTGCCAGCAGCTTTAGGTCGACAGGGAACAATGAGCAGTTCTTC. Amino acid sequence: CASSFRSTGNNEQFF.

This clonotype was detected many times. The gene calls are TRBV20-1 and TRBJ2-1, with a weak D call TRBD2 (6 bases). V was cut by 6 bases and J by 16 bases, with 10 bases left in between. CDR1 is DFQATT, CDR2 SNEGSKA, per germline (reference sequence). The CDR3 runs 8 residues. CDR3 DNA: TGCAGTGCGGGACTTGACTTCTTC. Translated: CSAGLDFF.

This clonotype was found many times. V and J are TRBV5-1 and TRBJ2-1, with 7 positions matching TRBD2. The V segment lost 0 bases and the J segment 2 bases; nucleotides outside the gene matches: 2. Germline V CDR1 and CDR2: SGHRS, YFSETQ. The CDR3 runs to 15 residues. The CDR3 region has the DNA TGCGCCAGCAGCTTGGTGGGGGGGGCCTACAATGAGCAGTTCTTC. This gives the protein CASSLVGGAYNEQFF.

This clonotype was recorded at least ten times. The V and J genes are TRBV7-2 and TRBJ2-2; D not certain. Per the germline V gene, CDR1 is SGHTA and CDR2 is FQGNSA. The V and J ends lost 3 bases and 9 bases respectively, with 8 bases between them. The CDR3 loop spans 12 amino acids. CDR3 in amino acids: CASSFTSWELFF. CDR3 DNA sequence: TGTGCCAGCAGCTTTACGTCCTGGGAGCTGTTTTTT.

This clonotype was seen many times. The chain combines TRBV2 with TRBJ2-7, with D possibly TRBD2 on 7 matching bases. Germline assignment: CDR1 SNHLY and CDR2 FYNNEI. V lost 3 bases, J lost 0 bases, and 18 bases lay in between. CDR3 length: 17 residues. The CDR3 here is CASSEQGLAVLSYEQYF. DNA of the CDR3: TGTGCCAGCAGTGAGCAGGGGCTAGCGGTACTCTCCTACGAGCAGTACTTC.